These 3 T cell receptor beta chains were all obtained from the same sample, sequenced in a study of T-cell memory formation after mild COVID-19. TCRdb used MiXCR to reprocess the 5' RACE reads, holding one entry per CDR3 protein. Seen here are approximately 100,000 distinct CDR3 sequences, around 10% observed once, and the top ten hold more than 35%. The source material was PBMCs or a T cell subset sorted from them (not recorded which). These receptors all come from a man aged 18-30 years who had mild COVID-19 (a few samples of this study predate the infection). Cell type and time point are not known.

The chain is built from TRBV4-3 and TRBJ2-2, with a possible D match to TRBD2 (6 bases). CDR1 is LGHNA and CDR2 is YSLEER in the germline V gene. The V gene lost 1 base and the J gene lost 1 base, with 10 bases spanning the gap. The CDR3 contains 16 residues. Here the CDR3 reads CASSQGQAGNTGELFF. The CDR3 nucleotides are TGCGCCAGCAGCCAAGGCCAAGCGGGGAACACCGGGGAGCTGTTTTTT.

This clonotype was seen a handful of times. This chain links TRBV6-2 or TRBV6-3 with TRBJ2-5; 9 bases are a match to TRBD2. Germline CDR1 MNHEY, CDR2 SVGEGT. V was clipped by 2 bases and J by 5 bases; unmatched bases: 6. The CDR3 has 15 residues. The CDR3 is CASSYEGLAWETQYF. CDR3 bases: TGTGCCAGCAGTTACGAGGGACTAGCTTGGGAGACCCAGTACTTC.

V gene TRBV10-3 combines with J gene TRBJ2-3; TRBD1 might be the D (6 bases). The germline CDR1 and CDR2 sequences are ENHRY and SYGVKD. Trimming pared 4 bases from V and 1 base from J, leaving 15 bases between. The CDR3 loop spans 16 amino acids. CDR3 nucleotide sequence: TGTGCCATCAGTGGGACACAGGGTCCCCGCACAGATACGCAGTATTTT. The encoded protein is CAISGTQGPRTDTQYF.